In its sample, the clone carrying this T cell receptor (beta chain) is medium-sized. Its specificity is unknown. The assay was immunoSEQ multiplex PCR, and TCRdb's table has in-frame clones only and misses some. The table lists approximately 210,000 clones, 72% of them singletons. The sample originates from a study of cytotoxic CD8 clonotypes in ibrutinib-treated CLL. Study-wide background: With a range of 6 to 36, the median treatment time before response samples were taken was approximately 12 months. Mean values per sample were around 250,000 productive templates and tens of thousands of productive rearrangements. General study points: On treatment, the uncommon public clonotypes contracted or remained stable. Having risen at ibrutinib response, clonality had fallen back toward baseline by progression.

CDR3 size: 13 residues. Trimming pared 0 bases from V and 9 bases from J, leaving 9 bases between. CDR1 and CDR2 from the germline V gene are SGHAT and FQNNGV. V and J are TRBV11-2 and TRBJ2-1, with unresolved D. The sequence was collected from a human donor with chronic lymphocytic leukemia. Sequences were derived from PBMCs, sampled after 24 months of ibrutinib treatment. CDR3 DNA sequence: TGTGCCAGCAGCTTAGATCTGATAGGTGAGCAGTTCTTC. Protein sequence: CASSLDLIGEQFF.